A single T cell receptor (beta chain) is shown here with its context. This clone has only a few counts. Its antigen is still unknown. No clone much larger than this one lies a single base away; base qualities are absent. This sample was taken from a study of blood T cell repertoires in COVID-19 (dated by TCRdb to about 2020). Background on the whole study: Collaborator samples came from the United States, Italy and Spain and covered acute and convalescent phases of COVID-19. Sample metadata almost always included a de-identified subject ID, COVID-19 status, age in years and sex. The samples were drawn from the first 160 participants of the ongoing ImmuneRACE study and from over 950 subjects provided by 6 global collaborators. The repertoires were made available in a free public database intended to serve as a resource for research on the immune response to SARS-CoV-2. The prospective study material was composed of cDNA or gDNA derived from T cells, B-cell-depleted T cells, or PBMCs. Where HLA class I and class II types were available, the types were taken from metadata supplied by the sample provider, not from assay-based typing. Subjects who had been exposed to COVID-19, were actively infected with it, or had recovered from it provided the deeply sampled blood TCRbeta repertoires that made up the dataset. Results and caveats for the whole study, not just this receptor: The quantity of clinical and demographic metadata differed by source and by participant and was supplied without curation.

Spanning cysteine to phenylalanine, the CDR3 consists of 11 amino acids. Only the CDR3 DNA is retained, 33 bases long and in frame from the first base. V drops 3 bases and J drops 7 bases, leaving 7 bases in between. The germline V gene provides CDR1 SNHLY and CDR2 FYNNEI. TCRbeta CDR3 regions were amplified from genomic DNA using the immunoSEQ Assay, a bias-controlled multiplex PCR. Concerning the study's data processing: The number of nucleated cells in each sample was estimated by amplification of reference gene primers within the assay. Sequence reads were collapsed and filtered to measure the absolute abundance of every unique TCRbeta CDR3 rearrangement. Productive Simpson clonality was computed per sample as the square root of Simpson's diversity index over productive rearrangements. Sourced from immuneACCESS, this table was stored by TCRdb with only in-frame sequences that have V and J called. A share of the clones is absent; for the studies checked, an unresolved V gene accounts for under half, and the remainder has no known explanation. V and J calls and clone size are given by that table; D and trimming were obtained from the DNA. Counted in this sample were under 200,000 clones; 88% of them appeared once. The top ten clones comprise approximately 5.5% of the sample.

Whole blood was collected in K2EDTA tubes by collaborating institutions according to the institutions' own protocols. For TCRbeta analysis, collaborator samples were shipped as frozen whole blood, as isolated PBMCs, or as DNA extracted from either sample type. This sequence uses TRBV2 and TRBJ2-7, and perhaps TRBD2 as D gene, on 5 matching bases. The sample comprised peripheral blood. The origin of this receptor is a man aged 40-49 years with active or convalescent COVID-19. The DNA is as follows: TGTGCCAGCAGTGACCCGGGGGAGCAGTACTTC. Its translation is CASSDPGEQYF. The full variable domain, completed from the reference TRBV2 and TRBJ2-7 proteins outside the CDR3, reads EPEVTQTPSHQVTQMGQEVILRCVPISNHLYFYWYRQILGQKVEFLVSFYNNEISEKSEIFDDQFSVERPDGSNFTLKIRSTKLEDSAMYFCASSDPGEQYFGPGTRLTVT.